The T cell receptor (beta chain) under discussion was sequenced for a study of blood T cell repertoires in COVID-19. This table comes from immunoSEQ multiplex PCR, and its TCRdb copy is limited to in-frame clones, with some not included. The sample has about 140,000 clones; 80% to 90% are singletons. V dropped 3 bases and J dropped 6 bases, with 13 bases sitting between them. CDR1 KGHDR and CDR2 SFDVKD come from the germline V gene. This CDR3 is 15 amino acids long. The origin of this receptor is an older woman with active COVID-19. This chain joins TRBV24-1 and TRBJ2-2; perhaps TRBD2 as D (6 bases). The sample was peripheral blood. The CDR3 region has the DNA TGTGCCACCAGTGATCAGGACTATACGGCCGGGGAGCTGTTTTTT. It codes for CATSDQDYTAGELFF.